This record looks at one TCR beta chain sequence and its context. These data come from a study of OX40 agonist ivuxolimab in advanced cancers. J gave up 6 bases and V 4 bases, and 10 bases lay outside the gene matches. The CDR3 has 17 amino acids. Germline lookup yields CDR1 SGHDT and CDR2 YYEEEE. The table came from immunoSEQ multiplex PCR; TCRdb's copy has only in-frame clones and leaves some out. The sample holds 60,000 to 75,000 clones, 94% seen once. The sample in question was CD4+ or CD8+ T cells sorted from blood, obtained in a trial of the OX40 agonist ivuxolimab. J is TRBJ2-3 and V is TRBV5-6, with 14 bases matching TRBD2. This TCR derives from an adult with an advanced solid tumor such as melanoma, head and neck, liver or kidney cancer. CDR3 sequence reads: CASSPGLAGVLRDTQYF. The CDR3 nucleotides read TGTGCCAGCAGCCCGGGACTAGCGGGAGTTCTTCGGGATACGCAGTATTTT.